The TCR beta chain described here comes from a study of T cells in women clearing cervical HPV infection. Study details: Controls gave blood once infection was undetectable; cases at lesion identification. Overall study results and limits: A classifier using richness and V gene abundances reached an AUC of over 0.75. Repertoire richness, not evenness, was significantly elevated in CIN3+ cases versus controls.

In regard to this clone: Antigen specificity is unknown. The junction does not match germline at one end; this may be a read error. The read is 3 residues too short to cover the CDR3 end, so that end is filled in from the germline J gene.

Germline CDR1 is LGHNA and CDR2 is YNFKEQ. This CDR3 contains 14 residues. Each participant carried one incident cervical HPV16 infection only. Method: immunoSEQ multiplex PCR; TCRdb's copy keeps in-frame clones and lacks some. The sample table sets out tens of thousands of clones. V usage is TRBV4-2 and J usage is TRBJ1-1; 8 bases agree with TRBD1. The TCR was taken from a woman aged 18 to 75 with a cervical HPV16 infection that either progressed to CIN3+ or cleared (not recorded which). Sequencing was done on a sample of blood buffy coat. The CDR3 DNA, read in part, is TGCGCCAGCAGCCAAGACAGGGGCAACACTGAA. The encoded protein is CASSQDRGNTE. The full CDR3 is CASSQDRGNTEAFF.